Sequencing of this T cell receptor beta chain was carried out in a study of T cell responses to AZD1222 COVID-19 vaccine. Method: immunoSEQ multiplex PCR; TCRdb's copy keeps in-frame clones and lacks some. The sample lists roughly 130,000 clones; under 95% were seen once. CDR3 length: 12 amino acids. The ends were cut back, 2 bases at V and 2 bases at J, with 3 bases in the middle. CDR1 KGHDR and CDR2 SFDVKD come from the germline V gene. This clonotype was obtained from an adult in good health. This material consisted of peripheral blood, taken on day 0 of AZD1222 vaccination. The chain recombines TRBV24-1 with TRBJ2-7; D is unresolved. For the CDR3, the DNA is TGTGCCACCAGTGATTCTGCCTACGAGCAGTACTTC. It is translated as CATSDSAYEQYF.